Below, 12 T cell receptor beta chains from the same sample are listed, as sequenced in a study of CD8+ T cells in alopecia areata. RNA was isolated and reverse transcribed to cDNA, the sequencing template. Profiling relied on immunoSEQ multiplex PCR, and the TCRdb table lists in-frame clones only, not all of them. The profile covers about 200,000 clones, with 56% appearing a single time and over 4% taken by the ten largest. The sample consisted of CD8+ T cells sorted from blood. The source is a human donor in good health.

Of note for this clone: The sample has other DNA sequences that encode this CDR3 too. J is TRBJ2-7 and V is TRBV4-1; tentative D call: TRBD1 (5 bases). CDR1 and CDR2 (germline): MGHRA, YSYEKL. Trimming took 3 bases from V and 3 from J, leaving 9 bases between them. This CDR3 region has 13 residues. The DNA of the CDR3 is TGCGCCAGCAGCCAGGGGCCCAGCTACGAGCAGTACTTC. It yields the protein CASSQGPSYEQYF.

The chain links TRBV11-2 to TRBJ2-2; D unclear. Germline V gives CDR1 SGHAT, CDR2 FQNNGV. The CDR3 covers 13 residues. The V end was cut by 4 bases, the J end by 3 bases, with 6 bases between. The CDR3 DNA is TGTGCCAGCAGCTCGGATTACACCGGGGAGCTGTTTTTT. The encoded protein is CASSSDYTGELFF.

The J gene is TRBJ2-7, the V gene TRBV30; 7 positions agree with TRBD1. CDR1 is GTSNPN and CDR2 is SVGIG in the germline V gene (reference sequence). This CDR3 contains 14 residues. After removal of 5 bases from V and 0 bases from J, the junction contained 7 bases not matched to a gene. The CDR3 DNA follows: TGTGCCTGGGTCGACAGGGAAAGCTCCTACGAGCAGTACTTC. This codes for CAWVDRESSYEQYF.

The CDR3 sequence: CASSQAQFQETQYF. CDR3 sequence (DNA): TGCGCCAGCAGCCAAGCCCAATTTCAAGAGACCCAGTACTTC. The genes are TRBV4-1 and TRBJ2-5; D call uncertain. V lost 1 base and J lost 2, with 8 bases in between. CDR1 and CDR2 from the germline V gene are MGHRA and YSYEKL. This CDR3 is 14 amino acids long.

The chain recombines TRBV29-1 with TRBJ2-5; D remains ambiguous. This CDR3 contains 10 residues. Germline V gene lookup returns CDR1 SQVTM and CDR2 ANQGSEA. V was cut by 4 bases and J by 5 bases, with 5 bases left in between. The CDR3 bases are TGCAGCGTTGTGCATGAGACCCAGTACTTC. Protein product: CSVVHETQYF.

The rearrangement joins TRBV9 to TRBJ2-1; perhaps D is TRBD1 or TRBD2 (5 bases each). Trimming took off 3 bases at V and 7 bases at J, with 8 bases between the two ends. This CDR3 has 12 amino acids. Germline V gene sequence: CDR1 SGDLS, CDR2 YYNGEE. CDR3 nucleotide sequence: TGTGCCAGCAGCGCCGGGGCAAATGAGCAGTTCTTC. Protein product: CASSAGANEQFF.

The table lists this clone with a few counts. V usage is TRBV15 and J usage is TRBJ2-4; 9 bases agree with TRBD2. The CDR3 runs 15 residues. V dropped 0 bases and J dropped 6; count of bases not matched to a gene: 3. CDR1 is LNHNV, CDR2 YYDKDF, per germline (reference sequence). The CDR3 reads CATSRDLAGLNIQYF. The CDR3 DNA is TGTGCCACCAGCAGAGATCTAGCGGGGTTAAACATTCAGTACTTC.

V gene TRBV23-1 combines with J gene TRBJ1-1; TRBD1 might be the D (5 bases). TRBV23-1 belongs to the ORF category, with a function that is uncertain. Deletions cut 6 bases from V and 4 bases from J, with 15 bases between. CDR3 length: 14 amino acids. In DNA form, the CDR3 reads TGCGCCAGCAGCCCACCAAACAGGTTCACTGAAGCTTTCTTT. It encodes CASSPPNRFTEAFF.

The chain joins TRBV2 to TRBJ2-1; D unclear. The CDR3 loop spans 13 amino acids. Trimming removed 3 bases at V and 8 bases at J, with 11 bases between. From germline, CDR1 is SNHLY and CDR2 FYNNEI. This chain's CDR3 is CASSEGLGDEQFF. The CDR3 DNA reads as TGTGCCAGCAGTGAGGGTTTAGGCGATGAGCAGTTCTTC.

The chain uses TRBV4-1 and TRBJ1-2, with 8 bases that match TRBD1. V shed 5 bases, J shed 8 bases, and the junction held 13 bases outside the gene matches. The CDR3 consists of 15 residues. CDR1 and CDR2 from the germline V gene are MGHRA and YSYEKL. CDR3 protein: CASSLGQGVLRGYTF. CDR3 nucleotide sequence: TGCGCCAGCAGCTTAGGACAGGGCGTTCTGAGAGGCTACACCTTC.

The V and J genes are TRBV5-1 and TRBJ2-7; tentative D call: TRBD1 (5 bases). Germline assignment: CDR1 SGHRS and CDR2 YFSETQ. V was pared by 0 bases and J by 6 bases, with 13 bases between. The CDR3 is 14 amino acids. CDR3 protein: CASSLVAGFGEQYF. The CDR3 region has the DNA TGCGCCAGCAGCTTGGTAGCAGGGTTTGGCGAGCAGTACTTC.

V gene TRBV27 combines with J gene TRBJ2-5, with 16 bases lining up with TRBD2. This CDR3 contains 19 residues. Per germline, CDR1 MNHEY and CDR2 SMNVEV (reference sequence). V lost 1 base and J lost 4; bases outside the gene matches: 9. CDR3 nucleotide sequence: TGTGCCAGCAGTTTATTGAAGTCCGGGACTAGCGGGGGGGTAGAGACCCAGTACTTC. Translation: CASSLLKSGTSGGVETQYF.